One and the same sample provided the 17 T cell receptor beta chains below, sequenced in a study of beta chain features in type 1 diabetes. TCRB transcripts that were expressed got sequenced, as all of the isolated RNA had been reverse transcribed. Sequencing used immunoSEQ multiplex PCR; TCRdb keeps in-frame clones, though not all of them. Of 200,000 to 250,000 clones in the sample, 25% to 30% were seen once. Material for sequencing was central memory CD4+ T cells from blood. The receptors here all came from a man younger than 40 in good health.

This clone occurred a few times. This chain uses TRBV7-2 with TRBJ2-2; 12 nucleotides align to TRBD2. The ends lost 6 bases at V and 5 bases at J; junction bases unmatched: 4. The CDR3 runs to 15 residues. CDR1 and CDR2 (germline): SGHTA, FQGNSA. CDR3 residues: CASSPGTSGTGELFF. The CDR3 DNA reads as TGTGCCAGCAGTCCCGGGACTAGCGGGACCGGGGAGCTGTTTTTT.

In this sample, this clone turned up a few times. The chain has TRBV27 and TRBJ2-7; TRBD2 might be the D (6 bases). Deletions cut 3 bases from V and 6 bases from J, with 9 bases between. The CDR3 is made up of 12 amino acids. The germline V gene encodes CDR1 MNHEY and CDR2 SMNVEV (reference sequence). The CDR3 here is CASSLPGGEQYF. The CDR3 DNA sequence: TGTGCCAGCAGTTTGCCCGGGGGCGAGCAGTACTTC.

V gene TRBV7-2 combines with J gene TRBJ2-7; possibly TRBD2 for D (6 bases). This CDR3 has 18 amino acids. Germline CDR1 is SGHTA and CDR2 is FQGNSA. The germline V and J ends were trimmed by 4 bases and 7 bases, with 29 bases remaining between them. CDR3 in DNA: TGTGCCAGCAGCTCCGGAGTTGGTTTGCGGGGAAAGGGCAAAGAGCAGTACTTC. Protein: CASSSGVGLRGKGKEQYF. The variable domain in full, with the rest retrieved from reference TRBV7-2 and TRBJ2-7, is GAGVSQSPSNKVTEKGKDVELRCDPISGHTALYWYRQSLGQGLEFLIYFQGNSAPDKSGLPSDRFSAERTGGSVSTLTIQRTQQEDSAVYLCASSSGVGLRGKGKEQYFGPGTRLTVT.

This clone has a handful of counts. This chain joins TRBV11-2 and TRBJ2-1; 15 positions match TRBD2. The ends lost 4 bases at V and 9 bases at J; junction bases unmatched: 10. This CDR3 is 17 amino acids long. The germline V gene has CDR1 SGHAT and CDR2 FQNNGV. The CDR3 loop is CASSSTGLAGGKVEQFF. DNA for the CDR3: TGTGCCAGCAGCTCGACAGGACTAGCGGGAGGGAAAGTTGAGCAGTTCTTC.

J is TRBJ2-5 and V is TRBV2, with a weak D call TRBD1 (6 bases). V was cut by 9 bases and J by 5 bases, with 13 bases left in between. The CDR3 is 12 amino acids. Per germline, CDR1 SNHLY and CDR2 FYNNEI. The CDR3 region has the DNA TGTGCCAGTCGACAGGCTGGGGAGACCCAGTACTTC. Amino acid sequence: CASRQAGETQYF. The full variable domain, with the rest looked up from reference TRBV2 and TRBJ2-5, is EPEVTQTPSHQVTQMGQEVILRCVPISNHLYFYWYRQILGQKVEFLVSFYNNEISEKSEIFDDQFSVERPDGSNFTLKIRSTKLEDSAMYFCASRQAGETQYFGPGTRLLVL.

The chain recombines TRBV7-8 with TRBJ1-4; D is unclear. The CDR3 runs to 14 residues. The V and J ends lost 6 bases and 5 bases respectively, with 13 bases between them. From germline, CDR1 is SGHVS and CDR2 FQNEAQ. This chain's CDR3 is CASRDRAENEKLFF. CDR3 coding DNA: TGTGCCAGCAGAGACCGGGCAGAGAATGAAAAACTGTTTTTT.

CDR3 amino acids: CASSEGQAQYF. DNA of the CDR3: TGTGCCAGCAGCGAAGGACAGGCCCAGTACTTC. The gene calls are TRBV7-2 and TRBJ2-5, with 7 positions matching TRBD1. Trimming removed 5 bases from V and 9 bases from J; junction bases left unmatched: 3. The CDR3 consists of 11 residues. Germline V lookup: CDR1 SGHTA, CDR2 FQGNSA.

This clone was counted only a few times. J is TRBJ2-3 and V is TRBV6-1; tentative D call: TRBD1 (6 bases). V was cut by 6 bases and J by 4 bases, with 14 bases left in between. Per germline, CDR1 MNHNS and CDR2 SASEGT. This CDR3 contains 14 residues. The chain's CDR3 is CASSWTARADTQYF. CDR3 sequence (DNA): TGTGCCAGCAGCTGGACAGCGCGGGCAGATACGCAGTATTTT.

This clone was detected only a few times. The CDR3 nucleotides are TGTGCCAGCAGCGCCACGACTAGCGGGACCGGGGAGCTGTTTTTT. As protein: CASSATTSGTGELFF. V is TRBV9 and J is TRBJ2-2, with 10 bases matching TRBD2. The CDR3 loop spans 15 amino acids. CDR1 SGDLS and CDR2 YYNGEE come from the germline V gene. Losses at the gene ends were 3 bases for V and 5 bases for J; bases not matched to a gene: 4. Full variable domain (remainder filled in from reference TRBV9 and TRBJ2-2): DSGVTQTPKHLITATGQRVTLRCSPRSGDLSVYWYQQSLDQGLQFLIQYYNGEERAKGNILERFSAQQFPDLHSELNLSSLELGDSALYFCASSATTSGTGELFFGEGSRLTVL.

This clone was seen more than once but under ten times. The chain links TRBV9 to TRBJ2-1; 11 nucleotides match TRBD2. Losses at the gene ends were 1 base for V and 7 bases for J; bases not matched to a gene: 4. Germline lookup yields CDR1 SGDLS and CDR2 YYNGEE. The CDR3 covers 15 residues. CDR3 nucleotide sequence: TGTGCCAGCAGCGTACGACTAGCGGGAAGGAATGAGCAGTTCTTC. Translating gives CASSVRLAGRNEQFF.

In this sample, this clone turned up a few times. V gene TRBV29-1 combines with J gene TRBJ2-7, with 10 bases that match TRBD2. The CDR3 is 13 residues long. The trim removed 7 bases at V and 1 base at J, leaving 4 bases unmatched. Germline V gives CDR1 SQVTM, CDR2 ANQGSEA. CDR3 in DNA: TGCAGCGCCCGGACTAGCGGTTCCTACGAGCAGTACTTC. Translated, it gives CSARTSGSYEQYF.

The chain recombines TRBV4-2 with TRBJ2-1, with D possibly matching TRBD2 (6 bases). Germline V gene data show CDR1 as LGHNA and CDR2 as YNFKEQ. This CDR3 contains 14 residues. Trimming took off 0 bases at V and 8 bases at J, with 11 bases between the two ends. Here the CDR3 reads CASSQDRGNHEQFF. The CDR3 nucleotides are TGTGCCAGCAGCCAAGATCGGGGGAACCATGAGCAGTTCTTC.

The gene calls are TRBV28 and TRBJ2-7, with 7 bases aligning to TRBD1. This CDR3 spans 14 amino acids. V dropped 4 bases and J dropped 6; count of bases not matched to a gene: 9. In germline, CDR1 is MDHEN, CDR2 SYDVKM. CDR3 sequence: CASSSPTGAGEQYF. The DNA of the CDR3 is TGTGCCAGCAGTTCCCCAACAGGGGCTGGCGAGCAGTACTTC.

The chain links TRBV2 to TRBJ1-2, with D hard to call. The germline CDR1 and CDR2 sequences are SNHLY and FYNNEI. The CDR3 extends over 13 amino acids. The ends were cut back, 6 bases at V and 8 bases at J, with 16 bases in the middle. The CDR3 spells CASSDSESGGYTF. The CDR3 DNA is TGTGCCAGCAGCGACTCGGAATCGGGAGGCTACACCTTC. The full variable domain, completed using reference TRBV2 and TRBJ1-2, is EPEVTQTPSHQVTQMGQEVILRCVPISNHLYFYWYRQILGQKVEFLVSFYNNEISEKSEIFDDQFSVERPDGSNFTLKIRSTKLEDSAMYFCASSDSESGGYTFGSGTRLTVV.

This chain connects TRBV30 to TRBJ1-5; D is undetermined. V was clipped by 1 base and J by 6 bases, with 16 bases between them. Germline V gene sequence: CDR1 GTSNPN, CDR2 SVGIG (reference sequence). This CDR3 has 15 amino acids. The DNA of the CDR3 is TGTGCCTGGAGTGAATCTTTGGCCGGGAGTCAGCCCCAGCATTTT. It codes for CAWSESLAGSQPQHF.

V and J are TRBV30 and TRBJ2-7; 7 nucleotides agree with TRBD1. Germline lookup yields CDR1 GTSNPN and CDR2 SVGIG (reference sequence). The J segment lost 2 bases and the V segment lost 0 bases, leaving 4 bases of the junction unmatched. The CDR3 is 14 residues long. In nucleotides, the CDR3 is TGTGCCTGGAGTGTACGGCAGGGGGCCTACGAGCAGTACTTC. It encodes CAWSVRQGAYEQYF.

The chain joins TRBV2 to TRBJ2-4; D is ambiguous. This CDR3 contains 16 residues. V gave up 0 bases and J gave up 0 bases, with 9 bases separating them. Per the germline V gene, CDR1 is SNHLY and CDR2 is FYNNEI. CDR3 residues: CASSEAQVLAKNIQYF. DNA of the CDR3: TGTGCCAGCAGTGAAGCGCAGGTCCTAGCCAAAAACATTCAGTACTTC.